This note documents a single TCR beta chain sequence. Its antigen is still unknown. The sample originates from a study of cytomegalovirus exposure and HLA in healthy donors. On the study more broadly: An early data release held tens of millions of unique TCRs from HLA-typed donors.

Nominally healthy donors provided the samples, though records likely missed some immune exposures. V lost 7 bases to trimming and J lost 3 bases, with 11 bases between them. The CDR3 sequence is 13 residues long. Germline loops: CDR1 LNHDA, CDR2 SQIVND (reference sequence). The PCR made use of 60 Vbeta and 13 Jbeta primers. Sequencing was performed with immunoSEQ multiplex PCR; in TCRdb, only in-frame clones are kept and a portion is missing. The repertoire holds approximately 120,000 clones, with approximately 76% as singletons. Notes on the study in general: A prior analysis recorded that most TCR beta V segments were productive about 90% or about 30% of the time. A missense DCLRE1C variant was associated with V- and J-gene trimming of TCR beta chains in a later analysis, and an independent cohort replicated the association.

The chain has TRBV19 and TRBJ2-3; D unclear. Sequenced material: PBMCs. The sequence derives from a man aged 35 to 55 in good health and CMV-seronegative. CDR3 residues: CASTVTSTDTQYF. The CDR3 region has the DNA TGTGCCAGTACCGTTACTTCTACAGATACGCAGTATTTT.